These T cell receptor beta chains were read from a single sample in a study of T cell responses to AZD1222 COVID-19 vaccine. The method was immunoSEQ multiplex PCR; TCRdb's version includes in-frame clones alone and lacks a portion of them. The data show 140,000 to 150,000 clones, around 93% seen once. Sequencing was performed on peripheral blood, taken on day 0 of AZD1222 vaccination. The source is an adult in good health. The CDR3 runs from the conserved cysteine through the conserved F or W. The D gene is left open where the match is weak. The size entry is marked missing in some rows and otherwise reads once, few, many or a size class.

clone size: NA
V gene: TRBV7-9
J gene: TRBJ1-5
D gene: NA
CDR3 DNA: TGTGCCAGCAGCGAGGATAACAATCAGCCCCAGCATTTT
CDR3 protein: CASSEDNNQPQHF

clone size: NA
V gene: TRBV6-4
J gene: TRBJ1-1
D gene: TRBD1
CDR3 DNA: TGTGCCAGCAGGACGGCAGGGGGGTCTGTGGAAGCTTTCTTT
CDR3 protein: CASRTAGGSVEAFF

clone size: NA
V gene: TRBV4-1
J gene: TRBJ2-7
D gene: NA
CDR3 DNA: TGCGCCAGCAGCCAAGGGCCCAATAACGAGCAGTACTTC
CDR3 protein: CASSQGPNNEQYF

clone size: NA
V gene: TRBV19
J gene: TRBJ2-1
D gene: NA
CDR3 DNA: TGTGCCAGTACTCGGGGGATCTCCTACAATGAGCAGTTCTTC
CDR3 protein: CASTRGISYNEQFF

clone size: NA
V gene: TRBV2
J gene: TRBJ2-1
D gene: NA
CDR3 DNA: TGTGCCAGCAGCGTCCTTGATAGCTCCTACAATGAGCAGTTCTTC
CDR3 protein: CASSVLDSSYNEQFF

clone size: NA
V gene: TRBV3-1/TRBV3-2
J gene: TRBJ1-6
D gene: NA
CDR3 DNA: TGTGCCAGCAGCCAAGGGGTGGGCGGACTTAATTCACCCCTCCACTTT
CDR3 protein: CASSQGVGGLNSPLHF

clone size: NA
V gene: TRBV27
J gene: TRBJ2-7
D gene: NA
CDR3 DNA: TGTGCCAGCAGTCAGCCGGGTCTCGAGCAGTACTTC
CDR3 protein: CASSQPGLEQYF

clone size: NA
V gene: TRBV9
J gene: TRBJ2-1
D gene: NA
CDR3 DNA: TGTGCCAGCAGCACCTTCCGGGCCGAATACAATGAGCAGTTCTTC
CDR3 protein: CASSTFRAEYNEQFF

clone size: NA
V gene: TRBV7-9
J gene: TRBJ1-6
D gene: TRBD1
CDR3 DNA: TGTGCCAGCAGGGAAAAACAGGGGAGGAATTCACCCCTCCACTTT
CDR3 protein: CASREKQGRNSPLHF

clone size: NA
V gene: TRBV30
J gene: TRBJ1-3
D gene: NA
CDR3 DNA: TGTGCCTGGAGTCGGGGGAACTCTGGAAACACCATATATTTT
CDR3 protein: CAWSRGNSGNTIYF

clone size: NA
V gene: TRBV6-1
J gene: TRBJ2-1
D gene: NA
CDR3 DNA: TGTGCCAGCAGTGAAGGGGATTACAATGAGCAGTTCTTC
CDR3 protein: CASSEGDYNEQFF

clone size: NA
V gene: TRBV12-3/TRBV12-4
J gene: TRBJ1-4
D gene: NA
CDR3 DNA: TGTGCCAGCTCCTCTTCTTGGGGAGGGAAACTGTTTTTT
CDR3 protein: CASSSSWGGKLFF

clone size: NA
V gene: TRBV5-1
J gene: TRBJ1-3
D gene: NA
CDR3 DNA: TGCGCCAGCAGCTTGGGCCGGGACACCAGAAACACCATATATTTT
CDR3 protein: CASSLGRDTRNTIYF

clone size: NA
V gene: TRBV6-2/TRBV6-3
J gene: TRBJ1-2
D gene: TRBD1
CDR3 DNA: TGTGCCAGCAGTGGACCGGGACAGGGGTATGGCTACACCTTC
CDR3 protein: CASSGPGQGYGYTF

clone size: once
V gene: TRBV4-1
J gene: TRBJ1-5
D gene: TRBD1
CDR3 DNA: TGCGCCAGCAGCCAAGATCGACAGGGGAGTCAGCCCCAGCATTTT
CDR3 protein: CASSQDRQGSQPQHF

clone size: NA
V gene: TRBV11-2
J gene: TRBJ1-6
D gene: TRBD1
CDR3 DNA: TGTGCCAGCAGCTCCCGGGACAGTAATTCACCCCTCCACTTT
CDR3 protein: CASSSRDSNSPLHF

clone size: NA
V gene: TRBV7-9
J gene: TRBJ2-2
D gene: NA
CDR3 DNA: TGTGCCAGCAGCCTAATTGACAGCACCGGGGAGCTGTTTTTT
CDR3 protein: CASSLIDSTGELFF

clone size: few
V gene: TRBV24-1
J gene: TRBJ2-3
D gene: NA
CDR3 DNA: TGTGCCACCAGTGATCCAACTCGGGCCCAGGGATACGCTGCAGATACGCAGTATTTT
CDR3 protein: CATSDPTRAQGYAADTQYF

clone size: NA
V gene: TRBV7-3
J gene: TRBJ2-2
D gene: TRBD1
CDR3 DNA: TGTGCCAGCAGCTTCAGGGGGCTCGAGGGCGGGGAGCTGTTTTTT
CDR3 protein: CASSFRGLEGGELFF

clone size: NA
V gene: TRBV30
J gene: TRBJ1-4
D gene: NA
CDR3 DNA: TGTGCCTGGAGTAACGTCCCCTTCCCGGGCGGGATTTCAACTAATGAAAAACTGTTTTTT
CDR3 protein: CAWSNVPFPGGISTNEKLFF

clone size: once
V gene: TRBV4-3
J gene: TRBJ1-5
D gene: NA
CDR3 DNA: TGCGCCAGCAGCCCGGACCTCAGGGAACTGAGAGAAAGGGGGCAGCCCCAGCATTTT
CDR3 protein: CASSPDLRELRERGQPQHF

clone size: once
V gene: TRBV11-3
J gene: TRBJ1-6
D gene: NA
CDR3 DNA: TGTGCCAGCAGCGAAGGAGGTTCACCCCTCCACTTT
CDR3 protein: CASSEGGSPLHF

clone size: NA
V gene: TRBV30
J gene: TRBJ2-5
D gene: TRBD2
CDR3 DNA: TGTGCCTGGGGAGGACTAGCGGGGGGGAAGACCCAGTACTTC
CDR3 protein: CAWGGLAGGKTQYF

clone size: once
V gene: TRBV7-8
J gene: TRBJ2-3
D gene: NA
CDR3 DNA: TGTGCCAGCAGCTTACTTCCTGCCCAGGGGGATACGCAGTATTTT
CDR3 protein: CASSLLPAQGDTQYF

clone size: NA
V gene: TRBV12-3/TRBV12-4
J gene: TRBJ2-7
D gene: NA
CDR3 DNA: TGTGCCAGCAGTTTCGGTGCCCCCTACGAGCAGTACTTC
CDR3 protein: CASSFGAPYEQYF

clone size: once
V gene: TRBV11-3
J gene: TRBJ1-5
D gene: TRBD1
CDR3 DNA: TGTGCCAGCAGCCACCAGGGGGGGTCTACGGCTGGCAATCAGCCCCAGCATTTT
CDR3 protein: CASSHQGGSTAGNQPQHF

clone size: NA
V gene: TRBV7-9
J gene: TRBJ2-4
D gene: NA
CDR3 DNA: TGTGCCAGCAGCTTAGTTGCAGGTGAAGCCAAAAACATTCAGTACTTC
CDR3 protein: CASSLVAGEAKNIQYF

clone size: NA
V gene: TRBV19
J gene: TRBJ1-1
D gene: TRBD1
CDR3 DNA: TGTGCCAGTAGCCTGGGACAGACGAACACTGAAGCTTTCTTT
CDR3 protein: CASSLGQTNTEAFF

clone size: NA
V gene: TRBV7-7
J gene: TRBJ1-3
D gene: TRBD1
CDR3 DNA: TGTGCTAGCAGCCCCTCACCGGGACAGGGTTACGGAAACACCATATATTTT
CDR3 protein: CASSPSPGQGYGNTIYF

clone size: NA
V gene: TRBV10-3
J gene: TRBJ2-7
D gene: NA
CDR3 DNA: TGTGCCATCAGTGTGGAACTAGACTATGACGAGCAGTACTTC
CDR3 protein: CAISVELDYDEQYF

clone size: NA
V gene: TRBV18
J gene: TRBJ2-7
D gene: TRBD1
CDR3 DNA: TGTGCCAGCTCAACCGGGACAGGAGGTTTCTACGAGCAGTACTTC
CDR3 protein: CASSTGTGGFYEQYF

clone size: NA
V gene: TRBV7-7
J gene: TRBJ2-1
D gene: TRBD1
CDR3 DNA: TGTGCTAGCAGCTTAGGACAGGGCTACAATGAGCAGTTCTTC
CDR3 protein: CASSLGQGYNEQFF

clone size: NA
V gene: TRBV19
J gene: TRBJ1-1
D gene: TRBD1
CDR3 DNA: TGTGCCACCCGGGACAGATATACTGAAGCTTTCTTT
CDR3 protein: CATRDRYTEAFF

clone size: NA
V gene: TRBV5-1
J gene: TRBJ2-3
D gene: NA
CDR3 DNA: TGCGCCAGCAGCGAGGGGCTCAGCACAGATACGCAGTATTTT
CDR3 protein: CASSEGLSTDTQYF

clone size: NA
V gene: TRBV4-1
J gene: TRBJ2-7
D gene: TRBD1
CDR3 DNA: TGCGCCAGCAGCCACAAAGGGGGCCCGGCTTACGAGCAGTACTTC
CDR3 protein: CASSHKGGPAYEQYF

clone size: NA
V gene: TRBV6-5
J gene: TRBJ2-3
D gene: TRBD2
CDR3 DNA: TGTGCCAGCAGTTATCAGCGGGGGAACACAGATACGCAGTATTTT
CDR3 protein: CASSYQRGNTDTQYF

clone size: once
V gene: TRBV24-1
J gene: TRBJ1-5
D gene: NA
CDR3 DNA: TGTGCCACCAGTGAGGGGGCTAGGCGCCAGCCCCAGCATTTT
CDR3 protein: CATSEGARRQPQHF

clone size: NA
V gene: TRBV16
J gene: TRBJ1-6
D gene: NA
CDR3 DNA: TGTGCCAGCAGCCATGGGGGGAACAATTCACCCCTCCACTTT
CDR3 protein: CASSHGGNNSPLHF

clone size: NA
V gene: TRBV10-2
J gene: TRBJ1-2
D gene: NA
CDR3 DNA: TGCGCCAGCAGTGAGTCGGAGACGGGGGTCCATGGCTACACCTTC
CDR3 protein: CASSESETGVHGYTF

clone size: NA
V gene: TRBV2
J gene: TRBJ2-7
D gene: NA
CDR3 DNA: TGTGCCAGCAGAGGCAGTCAAGCCTACGAGCAGTACTTC
CDR3 protein: CASRGSQAYEQYF

clone size: once
V gene: TRBV2
J gene: TRBJ1-2
D gene: TRBD1
CDR3 DNA: TGTGCCAGCAGTGAATCACAGGGGTCCTATGGCTACACCTTC
CDR3 protein: CASSESQGSYGYTF

clone size: NA
V gene: TRBV5-8
J gene: TRBJ1-5
D gene: NA
CDR3 DNA: TGTGCCAGCAGCTTGAACGGGGTCTATCAGCCCCAGCATTTT
CDR3 protein: CASSLNGVYQPQHF

clone size: NA
V gene: TRBV6-6
J gene: TRBJ1-2
D gene: NA
CDR3 DNA: TGTGCCAGCAGTCTAAGATACCCCTATGGCTACACCTTC
CDR3 protein: CASSLRYPYGYTF

clone size: NA
V gene: TRBV19
J gene: TRBJ2-1
D gene: TRBD1
CDR3 DNA: TGTGCCAGTAGTATTTGGACAGGGACCTACTCCTACAATGAGCAGTTCTTC
CDR3 protein: CASSIWTGTYSYNEQFF

clone size: NA
V gene: TRBV5-4
J gene: TRBJ1-2
D gene: TRBD1
CDR3 DNA: TGTGCCAGCAGACCCGGGACAGGGCGGAACTATGGCTACACCTTC
CDR3 protein: CASRPGTGRNYGYTF

clone size: once
V gene: TRBV19
J gene: TRBJ1-1
D gene: NA
CDR3 DNA: TGTGCCAGTAGTACCGACGAGCTGGACAGCAACACTGAAGCTTTCTTT
CDR3 protein: CASSTDELDSNTEAFF

clone size: NA
V gene: TRBV4-1
J gene: TRBJ2-1
D gene: NA
CDR3 DNA: TGCGCCAGCAGCCAAGAATGGGTCCGGGAGAATGAGCAGTTCTTC
CDR3 protein: CASSQEWVRENEQFF

clone size: NA
V gene: TRBV7-3
J gene: TRBJ2-5
D gene: TRBD1
CDR3 DNA: TGTGCCAGCAGCTCCCAGGACAGGGCTTTTGGGGAGACCCAGTACTTC
CDR3 protein: CASSSQDRAFGETQYF

clone size: NA
V gene: TRBV5-1
J gene: TRBJ1-1
D gene: NA
CDR3 DNA: TGCGCCAGCAGCTTGTTTTCGGGATCGGGGACTGAAGCTTTCTTT
CDR3 protein: CASSLFSGSGTEAFF